This TCR beta chain was profiled in a study of vaccination effects on CD4 cells after COVID-19. This CDR3 comprises 14 residues. Germline V gene data show CDR1 as SGHRS and CDR2 as YFSETQ. Trimming took 3 bases from V and 4 from J, leaving 12 bases between them. Generated by immunoSEQ multiplex PCR, the TCRdb table keeps only in-frame clones and is missing some. The repertoire holds about 79,000 clones, with around 70% as singletons. Worth noting for this clone: Its matching antigen is unknown.

Viral peptide pool expansion of antigen-specific CD4+ T cells preceded sequencing in the ViraFEST assay. Cells that had been cultured for roughly 9 days were the source of isolated CD4+ T cells. Days 3 and 7 were when half the medium was replaced with IL-2 medium. The material was CD4+ T cells from PBMCs cultured with HCoV-229E spike peptides, obtained before COVID-19 vaccination. The V call is TRBV5-1, the J call TRBJ2-3; possibly TRBD1 for D (5 bases). The receptor was isolated from a human donor who received a COVID-19 vaccine. CDR3 sequence reads: CASSYRQRSDTQYF. As DNA, the CDR3 is TGCGCCAGCAGCTATCGACAGAGGTCAGATACGCAGTATTTT. Supplemented by reference TRBV5-1 and TRBJ2-3, the full variable domain reads KAGVTQTPRYLIKTRGQQVTLSCSPISGHRSVSWYQQTPGQGLQFLFEYFSETQRNKGNFPGRFSGRQFSNSRSEMNVSTLELGDSALYLCASSYRQRSDTQYFGPGTRLTVL.